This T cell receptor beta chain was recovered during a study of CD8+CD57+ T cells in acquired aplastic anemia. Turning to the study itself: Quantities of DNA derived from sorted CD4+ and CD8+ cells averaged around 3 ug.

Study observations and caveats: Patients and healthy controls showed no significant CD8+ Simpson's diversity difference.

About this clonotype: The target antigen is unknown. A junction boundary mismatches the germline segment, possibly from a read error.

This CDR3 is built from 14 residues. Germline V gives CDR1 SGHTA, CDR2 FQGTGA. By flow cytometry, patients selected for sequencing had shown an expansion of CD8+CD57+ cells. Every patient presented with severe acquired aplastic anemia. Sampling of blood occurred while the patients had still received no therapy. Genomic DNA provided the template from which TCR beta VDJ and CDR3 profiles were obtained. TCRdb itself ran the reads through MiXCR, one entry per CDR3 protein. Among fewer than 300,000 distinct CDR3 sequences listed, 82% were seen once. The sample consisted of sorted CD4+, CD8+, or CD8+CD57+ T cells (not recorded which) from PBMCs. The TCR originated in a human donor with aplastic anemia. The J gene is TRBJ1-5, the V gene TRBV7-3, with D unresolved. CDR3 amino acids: CASGDACTNPPQHF. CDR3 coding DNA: TGTGCCAGCGGTGATGCTTGCACAAATCCGCCCCAGCATTTT.